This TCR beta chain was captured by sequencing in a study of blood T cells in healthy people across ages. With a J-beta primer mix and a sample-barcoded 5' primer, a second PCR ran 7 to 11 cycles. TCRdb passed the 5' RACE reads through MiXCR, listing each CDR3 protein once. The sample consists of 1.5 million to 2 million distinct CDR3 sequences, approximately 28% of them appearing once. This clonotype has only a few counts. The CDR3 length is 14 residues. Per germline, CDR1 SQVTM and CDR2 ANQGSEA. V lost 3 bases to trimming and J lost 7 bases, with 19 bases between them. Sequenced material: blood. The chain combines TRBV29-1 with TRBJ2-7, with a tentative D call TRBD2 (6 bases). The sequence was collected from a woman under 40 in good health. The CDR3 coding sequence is TGCAGCGTTGACCCGGGAGATTACTACAATGAGCAGTACTTC. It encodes CSVDPGDYYNEQYF.